Detailed here is one TCR beta chain. As yet, its antigen is unknown. This entry comes from a study of cytomegalovirus exposure and HLA in healthy donors. The study, taken as a whole, reports: Later genetic work tied a missense DCLRE1C variant to beta-chain V and J trimming.

The PCR was carried out with 60 Vbeta primers and 13 Jbeta primers. Here immunoSEQ multiplex PCR was the method, and the copy in TCRdb shows in-frame clones only, minus some. Among some 60,000 clones listed, roughly four fifths were seen once. There are 13 residues in the CDR3. V was shortened by 0 bases and J by 12 bases, with 13 bases between the two germline ends. Germline assignment: CDR1 SGHRS and CDR2 YFSETQ. This TCR was recovered from a human donor in good health. Sample: PBMCs. J is TRBJ2-1 and V is TRBV5-1; D call uncertain. The CDR3 loop reads CASSLDSSPRQFF. The CDR3 DNA reads TGCGCCAGCAGCTTGGACAGTTCGCCGCGGCAGTTCTTC.